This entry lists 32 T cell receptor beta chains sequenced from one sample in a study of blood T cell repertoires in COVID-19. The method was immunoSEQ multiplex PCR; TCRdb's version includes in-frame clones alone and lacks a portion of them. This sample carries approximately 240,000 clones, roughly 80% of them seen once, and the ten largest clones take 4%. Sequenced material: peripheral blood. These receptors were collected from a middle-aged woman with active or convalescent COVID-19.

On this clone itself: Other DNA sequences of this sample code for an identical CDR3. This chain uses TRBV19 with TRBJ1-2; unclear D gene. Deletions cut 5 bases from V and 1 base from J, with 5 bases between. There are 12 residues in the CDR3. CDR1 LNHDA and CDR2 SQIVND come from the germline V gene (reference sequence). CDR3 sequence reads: CASSGLNYGYTF. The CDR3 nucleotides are TGTGCCAGTAGTGGCCTTAACTATGGCTACACCTTC.

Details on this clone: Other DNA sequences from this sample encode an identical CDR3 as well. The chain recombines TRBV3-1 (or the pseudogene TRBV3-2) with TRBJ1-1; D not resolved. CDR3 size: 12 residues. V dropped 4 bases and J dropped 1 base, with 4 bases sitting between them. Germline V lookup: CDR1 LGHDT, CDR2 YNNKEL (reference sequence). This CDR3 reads CASSRGNTEAFF. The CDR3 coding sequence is TGTGCCAGCAGCCGAGGGAACACTGAAGCTTTCTTT.

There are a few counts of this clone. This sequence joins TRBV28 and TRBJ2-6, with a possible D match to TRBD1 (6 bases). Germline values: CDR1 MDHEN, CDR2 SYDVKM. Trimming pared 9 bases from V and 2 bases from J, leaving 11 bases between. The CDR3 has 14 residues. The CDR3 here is CASSGVTGANVLTF. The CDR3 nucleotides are TGTGCCAGTTCAGGGGTCACTGGGGCCAACGTCCTGACTTTC.

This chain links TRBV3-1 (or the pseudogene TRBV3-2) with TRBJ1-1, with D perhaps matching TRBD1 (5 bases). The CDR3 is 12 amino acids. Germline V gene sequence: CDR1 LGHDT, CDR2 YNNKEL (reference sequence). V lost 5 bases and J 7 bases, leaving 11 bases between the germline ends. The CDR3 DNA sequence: TGTGCCAGCAGCGGCGGGACCCATGAAGCTTTCTTT. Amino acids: CASSGGTHEAFF.

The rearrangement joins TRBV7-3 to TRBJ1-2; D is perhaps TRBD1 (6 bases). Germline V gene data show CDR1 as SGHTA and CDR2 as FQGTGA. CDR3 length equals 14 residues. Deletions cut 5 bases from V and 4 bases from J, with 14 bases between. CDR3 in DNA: TGTGCCAGCAGCCCTGCGGGGGCATCCTATGGCTACACCTTC. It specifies CASSPAGASYGYTF.

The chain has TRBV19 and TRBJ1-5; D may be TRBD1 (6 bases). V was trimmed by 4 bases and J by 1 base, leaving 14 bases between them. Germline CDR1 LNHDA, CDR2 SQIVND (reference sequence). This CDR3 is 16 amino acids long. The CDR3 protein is CASSKPGHTSNQPQHF. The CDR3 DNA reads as TGTGCCAGTAGTAAGCCGGGACATACGAGCAATCAGCCCCAGCATTTT.

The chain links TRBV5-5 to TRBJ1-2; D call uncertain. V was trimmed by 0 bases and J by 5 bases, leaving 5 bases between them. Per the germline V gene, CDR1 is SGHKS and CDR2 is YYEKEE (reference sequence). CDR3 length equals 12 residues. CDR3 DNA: TGTGCCAGCAGCTTGGCAGAATATGGCTACACCTTC. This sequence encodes CASSLAEYGYTF.

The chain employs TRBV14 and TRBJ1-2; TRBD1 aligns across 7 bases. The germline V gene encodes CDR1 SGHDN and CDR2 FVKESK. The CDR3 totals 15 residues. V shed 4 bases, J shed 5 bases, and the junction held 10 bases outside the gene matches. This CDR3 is CASSRDRADIYGYTF. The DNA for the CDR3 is TGTGCCAGCAGCCGAGACAGGGCCGATATTTATGGCTACACCTTC.

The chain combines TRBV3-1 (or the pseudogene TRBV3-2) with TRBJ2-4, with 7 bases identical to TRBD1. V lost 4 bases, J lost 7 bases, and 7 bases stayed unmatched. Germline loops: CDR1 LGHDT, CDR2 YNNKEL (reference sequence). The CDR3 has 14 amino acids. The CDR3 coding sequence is TGTGCCAGCAGCCGCTCGGGACAGCTCAACATTCAGTACTTC. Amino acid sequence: CASSRSGQLNIQYF.

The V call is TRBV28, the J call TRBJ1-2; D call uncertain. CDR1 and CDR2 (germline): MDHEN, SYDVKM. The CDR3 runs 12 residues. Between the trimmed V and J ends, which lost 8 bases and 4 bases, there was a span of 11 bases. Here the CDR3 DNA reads TGTGCCAGCGGAGGGTATCTCTATGGCTACACCTTC. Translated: CASGGYLYGYTF.

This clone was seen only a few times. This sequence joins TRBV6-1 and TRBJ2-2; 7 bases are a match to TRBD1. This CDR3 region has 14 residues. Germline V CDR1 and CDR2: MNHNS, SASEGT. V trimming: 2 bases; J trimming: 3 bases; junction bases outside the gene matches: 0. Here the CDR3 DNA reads TGTGCCAGCAGTGAACAGGGGGACACCGGGGAGCTGTTTTTT. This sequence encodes CASSEQGDTGELFF.

For the CDR3, the DNA is TGTGCCAGCAACCAGGGCCGTTCCACAGATACGCAGTATTTT. Its translation: CASNQGRSTDTQYF. V usage is TRBV9 and J usage is TRBJ2-3; possibly TRBD1 for D (5 bases). Trimming left V 6 bases short and J 2 bases short, with 13 bases between. Germline lookup yields CDR1 SGDLS and CDR2 YYNGEE. The CDR3 consists of 14 residues.

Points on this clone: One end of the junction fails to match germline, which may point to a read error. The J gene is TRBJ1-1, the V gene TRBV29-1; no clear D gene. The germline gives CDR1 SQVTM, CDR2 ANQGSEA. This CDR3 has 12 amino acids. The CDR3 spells CSVEAGNAEAFF. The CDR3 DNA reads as TGCAGCGTTGAAGCGGGGAACGCTGAAGCTTTCTTT.

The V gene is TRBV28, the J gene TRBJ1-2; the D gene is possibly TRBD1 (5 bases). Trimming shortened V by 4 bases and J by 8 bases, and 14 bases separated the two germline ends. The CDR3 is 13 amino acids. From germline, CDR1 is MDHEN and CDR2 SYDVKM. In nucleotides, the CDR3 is TGTGCCAGCAGTTCCGGGGGAGTACAGGGCTACACCTTC. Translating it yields CASSSGGVQGYTF.

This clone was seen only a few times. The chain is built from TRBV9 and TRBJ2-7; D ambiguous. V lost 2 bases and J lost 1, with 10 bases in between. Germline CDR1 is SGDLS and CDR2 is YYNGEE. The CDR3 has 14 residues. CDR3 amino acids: CASSVSAASYEQYF. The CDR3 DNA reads TGTGCCAGCAGCGTGTCGGCGGCTTCCTACGAGCAGTACTTC.

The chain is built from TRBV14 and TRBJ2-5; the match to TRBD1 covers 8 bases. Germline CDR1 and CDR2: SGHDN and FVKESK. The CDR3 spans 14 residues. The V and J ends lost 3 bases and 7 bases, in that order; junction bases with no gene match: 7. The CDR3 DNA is TGTGCCAGCAGCCAGACAGGGGCTGGGGCGACCCAGTACTTC. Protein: CASSQTGAGATQYF.

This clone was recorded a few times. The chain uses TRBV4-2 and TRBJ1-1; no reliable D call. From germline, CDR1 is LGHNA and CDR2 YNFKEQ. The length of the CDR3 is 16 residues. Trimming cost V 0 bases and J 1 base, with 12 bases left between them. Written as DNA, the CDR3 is TGTGCCAGCAGCCAAGAAGCGGCGGCTACGAACACTGAAGCTTTCTTT. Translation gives CASSQEAAATNTEAFF.

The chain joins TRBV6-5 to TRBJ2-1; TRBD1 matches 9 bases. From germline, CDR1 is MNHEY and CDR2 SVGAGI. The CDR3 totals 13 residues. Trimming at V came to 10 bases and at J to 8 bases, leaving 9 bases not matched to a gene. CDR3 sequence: CAILPGQGHEQFF. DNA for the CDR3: TGTGCCATCCTCCCGGGACAGGGTCATGAGCAGTTCTTC.

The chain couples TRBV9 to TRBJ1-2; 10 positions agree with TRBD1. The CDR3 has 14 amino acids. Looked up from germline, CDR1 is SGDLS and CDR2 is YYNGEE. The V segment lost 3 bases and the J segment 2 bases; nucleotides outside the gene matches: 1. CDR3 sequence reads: CASSEGQGNYGYTF. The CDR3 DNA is TGTGCCAGCAGCGAGGGACAGGGGAACTATGGCTACACCTTC. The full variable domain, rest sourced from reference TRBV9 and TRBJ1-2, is DSGVTQTPKHLITATGQRVTLRCSPRSGDLSVYWYQQSLDQGLQFLIQYYNGEERAKGNILERFSAQQFPDLHSELNLSSLELGDSALYFCASSEGQGNYGYTFGSGTRLTVV.

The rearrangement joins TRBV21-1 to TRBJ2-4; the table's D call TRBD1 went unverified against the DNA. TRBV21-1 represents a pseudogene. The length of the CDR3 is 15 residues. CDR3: CASSKGWGTRNIQYF. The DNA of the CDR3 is TGTGCCAGCAGCAAAGGATGGGGCACACGAAACATTCAGTACTTC.

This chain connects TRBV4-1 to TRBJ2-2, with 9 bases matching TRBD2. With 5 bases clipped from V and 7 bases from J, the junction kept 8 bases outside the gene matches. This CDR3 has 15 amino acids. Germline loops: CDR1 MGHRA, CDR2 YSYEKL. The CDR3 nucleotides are TGCGCCAGCAGCACCCGCGGGGGGGCCGTCGGGGAGCTGTTTTTT. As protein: CASSTRGGAVGELFF.

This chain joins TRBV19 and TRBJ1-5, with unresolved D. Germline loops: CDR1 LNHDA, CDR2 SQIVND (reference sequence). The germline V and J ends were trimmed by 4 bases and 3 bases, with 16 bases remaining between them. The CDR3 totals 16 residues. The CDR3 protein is CASSTHGGPSNQPQHF. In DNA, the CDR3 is TGTGCCAGTAGTACGCATGGAGGGCCTTCCAATCAGCCCCAGCATTTT.

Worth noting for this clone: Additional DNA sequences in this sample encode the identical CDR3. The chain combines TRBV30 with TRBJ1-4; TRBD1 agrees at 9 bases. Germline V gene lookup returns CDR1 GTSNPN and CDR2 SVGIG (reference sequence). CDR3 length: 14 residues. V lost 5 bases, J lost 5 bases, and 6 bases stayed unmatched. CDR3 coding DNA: TGTGCCTGGGGGGGACAGGGTAAAAATGAAAAACTGTTTTTT. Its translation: CAWGGQGKNEKLFF.

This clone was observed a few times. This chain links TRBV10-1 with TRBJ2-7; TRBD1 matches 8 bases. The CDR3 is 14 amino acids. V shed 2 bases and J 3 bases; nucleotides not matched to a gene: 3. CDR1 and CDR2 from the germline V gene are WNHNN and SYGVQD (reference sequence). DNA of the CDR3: TGCGCCAGCAGTGAGCGGACAGGGTTCTACGAGCAGTACTTC. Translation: CASSERTGFYEQYF.

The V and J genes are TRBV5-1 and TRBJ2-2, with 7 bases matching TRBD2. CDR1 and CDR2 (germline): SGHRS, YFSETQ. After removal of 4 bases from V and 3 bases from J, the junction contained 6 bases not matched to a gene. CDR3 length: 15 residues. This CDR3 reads CASSRGGTDTGELFF. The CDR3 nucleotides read TGCGCCAGCAGCCGGGGAGGGACGGACACCGGGGAGCTGTTTTTT.

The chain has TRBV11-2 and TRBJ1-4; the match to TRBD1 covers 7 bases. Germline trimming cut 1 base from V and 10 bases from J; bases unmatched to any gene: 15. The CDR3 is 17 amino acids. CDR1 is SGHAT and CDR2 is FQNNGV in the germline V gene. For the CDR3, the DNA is TGTGCCAGCAGCTTAGGAGGGACAGTCTTCCAAAGGGGAAAACTGTTTTTT. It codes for CASSLGGTVFQRGKLFF.

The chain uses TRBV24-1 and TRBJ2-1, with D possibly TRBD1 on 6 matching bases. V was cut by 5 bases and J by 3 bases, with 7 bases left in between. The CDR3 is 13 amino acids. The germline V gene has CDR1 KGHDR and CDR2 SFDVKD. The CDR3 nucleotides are TGTGCCACCAGTGGGGGACACTACAATGAGCAGTTCTTC. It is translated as CATSGGHYNEQFF.

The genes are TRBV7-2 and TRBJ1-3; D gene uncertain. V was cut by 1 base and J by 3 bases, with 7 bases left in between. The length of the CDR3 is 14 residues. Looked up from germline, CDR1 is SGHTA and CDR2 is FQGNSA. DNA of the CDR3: TGTGCCAGCAGCTTAGGTCTAAGTGGAAACACCATATATTTT. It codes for CASSLGLSGNTIYF.

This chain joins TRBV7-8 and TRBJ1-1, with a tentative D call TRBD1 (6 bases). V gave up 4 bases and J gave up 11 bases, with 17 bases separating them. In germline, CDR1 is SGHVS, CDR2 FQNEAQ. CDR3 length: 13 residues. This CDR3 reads CASSSFSGQNAFF. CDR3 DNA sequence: TGTGCCAGCAGCTCGTTTTCCGGACAGAACGCTTTCTTT. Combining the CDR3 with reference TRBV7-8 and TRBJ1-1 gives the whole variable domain GAGVSQSPRYKVAKRGQDVALRCDPISGHVSLFWYQQALGQGPEFLTYFQNEAQLDKSGLPSDRFFAERPEGSVSTLKIQRTQQEDSAVYLCASSSFSGQNAFFGQGTRLTVV.

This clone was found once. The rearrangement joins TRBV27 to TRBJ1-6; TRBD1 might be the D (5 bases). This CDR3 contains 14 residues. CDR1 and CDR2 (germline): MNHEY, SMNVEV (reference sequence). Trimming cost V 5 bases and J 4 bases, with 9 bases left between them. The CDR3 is CASSGGEYNSPLHF. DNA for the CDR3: TGTGCCAGCAGTGGAGGGGAGTATAATTCACCCCTCCACTTT.

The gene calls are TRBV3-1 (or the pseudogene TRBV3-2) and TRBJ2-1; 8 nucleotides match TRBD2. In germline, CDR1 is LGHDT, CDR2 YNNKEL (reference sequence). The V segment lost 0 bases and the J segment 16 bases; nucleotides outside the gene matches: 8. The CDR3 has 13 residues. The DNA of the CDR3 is TGTGCCAGCAGCCAAGATCTCAGGACTAGCAAATTCTTC. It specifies CASSQDLRTSKFF.

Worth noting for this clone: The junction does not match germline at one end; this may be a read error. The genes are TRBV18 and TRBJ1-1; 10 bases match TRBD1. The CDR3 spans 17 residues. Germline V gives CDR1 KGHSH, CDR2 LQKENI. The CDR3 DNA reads TGTGCCAGCTCCCCACGACAGGGGGCCTCCTTGGACACTGAAGCTTTCTTT. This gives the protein CASSPRQGASLDTEAFF.